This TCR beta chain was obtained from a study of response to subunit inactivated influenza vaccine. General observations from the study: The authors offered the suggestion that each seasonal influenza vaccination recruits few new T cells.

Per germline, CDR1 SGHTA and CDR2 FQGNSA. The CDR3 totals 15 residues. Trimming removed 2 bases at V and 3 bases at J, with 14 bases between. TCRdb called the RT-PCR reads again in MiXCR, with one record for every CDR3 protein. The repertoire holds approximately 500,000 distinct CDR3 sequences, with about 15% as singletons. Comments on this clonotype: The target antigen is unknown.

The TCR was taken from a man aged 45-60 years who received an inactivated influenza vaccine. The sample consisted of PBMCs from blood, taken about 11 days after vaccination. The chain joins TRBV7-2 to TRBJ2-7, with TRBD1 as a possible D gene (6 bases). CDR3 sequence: CASSLIRDKDYEQYF. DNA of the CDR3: TGTGCCAGCAGCTTAATCCGGGACAAAGACTACGAGCAGTACTTC. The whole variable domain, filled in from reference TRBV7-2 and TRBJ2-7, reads GAGVSQSPSNKVTEKGKDVELRCDPISGHTALYWYRQSLGQGLEFLIYFQGNSAPDKSGLPSDRFSAERTGGSVSTLTIQRTQQEDSAVYLCASSLIRDKDYEQYFGPGTRLTVT.